The rows below give T cell receptor beta chains drawn from one sample of a study of tumor and adjacent non-tumor tissue in lung cancer. TCRdb reprocessed the multiplex PCR reads via MiXCR and lists one record per CDR3 protein. There are 200,000 to 250,000 distinct CDR3 sequences in the sample; 71% occur only once, and 20% to 25% lies in the top ten. Sample: lung tumor tissue. Receptors originate from a man in his sixties with non-small cell lung cancer. Each CDR3 is given with its conserved first and last residue. D genes are given only for firm matches. Some rows mark clone size as missing; the rest say once, few, many or name a class of expanded clone.

d_gene: TRBD1
j_gene: TRBJ2-5
v_gene: TRBV5-6
abundance: .
CDR3nt: TGTACCAGCAGCTCCGCAGGGGGGACCCAGTACTTC
CDR3aa: CTSSSAGGTQYF

d_gene: .
j_gene: TRBJ1-5
v_gene: TRBV29-1
abundance: .
CDR3nt: TGCAGCGTTGATATAGGGACTGGTAGCAATCAGCCCCAGCGTTTT
CDR3aa: CSVDIGTGSNQPQRF

d_gene: .
j_gene: TRBJ2-5
v_gene: TRBV11-1
abundance: once
CDR3nt: TGTGTCAGCAGCCTGGACAGACTACAAGAGACCCAGTACTTC
CDR3aa: CVSSLDRLQETQYF

d_gene: TRBD2
j_gene: TRBJ2-2
v_gene: TRBV20-1
abundance: once
CDR3nt: TGCAGTGCTGGAGGGGCACTAGCGGGAGATGCCGGGGAGATGTTTTTT
CDR3aa: CSAGGALAGDAGEMFF

d_gene: TRBD1
j_gene: TRBJ1-1
v_gene: TRBV20-1
abundance: .
CDR3nt: TGCAGTGCTAAAGATACGGGACAGCTCACTGAAGCTTTCTTT
CDR3aa: CSAKDTGQLTEAFF

d_gene: .
j_gene: TRBJ2-1
v_gene: TRBV6-2/TRBV6-3
abundance: .
CDR3nt: TGTGCCAGCAGCCGCTGCGGGTACAATAAGCAGTTCTTC
CDR3aa: CASSRCGYNKQFF

d_gene: .
j_gene: TRBJ2-1
v_gene: TRBV6-5
abundance: few
CDR3nt: TGTGCCAGCAGTTACCGACACATCAATGAGCAGTTCTTC
CDR3aa: CASSYRHINEQFF

d_gene: .
j_gene: TRBJ2-2
v_gene: TRBV13
abundance: few
CDR3nt: TGTGCCAGCAGCTTACAGGACAGATACACCGGGGAGCTGTTTTTT
CDR3aa: CASSLQDRYTGELFF

d_gene: TRBD1
j_gene: TRBJ1-6
v_gene: TRBV20-1
abundance: many
CDR3nt: TGCAGTGCTACCACGGGACAGTATAATTCACCCCTCCACTTT
CDR3aa: CSATTGQYNSPLHF

d_gene: .
j_gene: TRBJ1-1
v_gene: TRBV18
abundance: few
CDR3nt: TGTGCCAGCTCACCAGGGACCCCTGAAGCTTTCTTT
CDR3aa: CASSPGTPEAFF

d_gene: .
j_gene: TRBJ2-7
v_gene: TRBV5-1
abundance: once
CDR3nt: TGCGCCAACGGCGCCAGCCTGGCGGGCTACGGGCAGTACTTC
CDR3aa: CANGASLAGYGQYF

d_gene: TRBD2
j_gene: TRBJ2-5
v_gene: TRBV11-2
abundance: .
CDR3nt: TGTGCCAGCACGCAGCGGGGCTTAGAGGCCCAGTACTTC
CDR3aa: CASTQRGLEAQYF

d_gene: .
j_gene: TRBJ1-2
v_gene: TRBV4-1
abundance: .
CDR3nt: TGCGCCAGCAGCCTAACCCTTCTCTGCCAGATGTCTGGCTACACCTTC
CDR3aa: CASSLTLLCQMSGYTF

d_gene: .
j_gene: TRBJ1-5
v_gene: TRBV7-3
abundance: once
CDR3nt: TGTGCCAACAGCTTAATACGGGACGGCCATAATCAGCCCCAGCATTTT
CDR3aa: CANSLIRDGHNQPQHF

d_gene: .
j_gene: TRBJ1-1
v_gene: TRBV11-3
abundance: once
CDR3nt: TGTGCCAGCAGCTTAGATGAACAGGCTGTGAACACTGAAGCTATCTTT
CDR3aa: CASSLDEQAVNTEAIF

d_gene: TRBD2
j_gene: TRBJ2-5
v_gene: TRBV20-1
abundance: many
CDR3nt: TGCAGTCTTCCACGGGGGGGGATGGAGACCCAGTACTTC
CDR3aa: CSLPRGGMETQYF

d_gene: TRBD1
j_gene: TRBJ1-5
v_gene: TRBV18
abundance: .
CDR3nt: TGTGCCAGCTCACCATATGCACGGGACAGCGGACAGCCCCAGCATTTT
CDR3aa: CASSPYARDSGQPQHF

d_gene: TRBD2
j_gene: TRBJ2-1
v_gene: TRBV20-1
abundance: .
CDR3nt: TGCAGTGTCCCTCTAGCGGGAGGGCCCGATGGGCAGTCCTTC
CDR3aa: CSVPLAGGPDGQSF

d_gene: .
j_gene: TRBJ1-6
v_gene: TRBV20-1
abundance: .
CDR3nt: TGCAGTGTTAGAGGTACGGTACGGTATAATTCACCCCTCCATTTT
CDR3aa: CSVRGTVRYNSPLHF

d_gene: .
j_gene: TRBJ1-2
v_gene: TRBV4-2
abundance: .
CDR3nt: TGTGCCAGCAGCCCCGGTGGAACAGTGGACTACTATGGCTACACCTTC
CDR3aa: CASSPGGTVDYYGYTF

d_gene: .
j_gene: TRBJ2-7
v_gene: TRBV5-4
abundance: .
CDR3nt: TGTGCCAGCAGCTTGGCCGGGACGGGTGAGCAGTACTTC
CDR3aa: CASSLAGTGEQYF

d_gene: .
j_gene: TRBJ2-5
v_gene: TRBV11-2
abundance: medium-sized
CDR3nt: TGTGCCAGCAGCAAGGGCTCGGGGGAGACCCAGTACTTC
CDR3aa: CASSKGSGETQYF

d_gene: .
j_gene: TRBJ2-1
v_gene: TRBV6-5
abundance: .
CDR3nt: TGTGCCAGCAGTTACTCGTACAAGCCGAGCTCCTACAATGAGCAGTTATTC
CDR3aa: CASSYSYKPSSYNEQLF

d_gene: .
j_gene: TRBJ1-5
v_gene: TRBV11-2
abundance: many
CDR3nt: TGTGCCAGCAGCAAATACAGGGATCAGCCCCAGCATTTT
CDR3aa: CASSKYRDQPQHF

d_gene: .
j_gene: TRBJ2-7
v_gene: TRBV12-3/TRBV12-4
abundance: .
CDR3nt: TGTGCCTCAACCCCCCGGGGCGGTTCGGTGTACGAGCAGTACTTC
CDR3aa: CASTPRGGSVYEQYF

d_gene: TRBD1
j_gene: TRBJ2-7
v_gene: TRBV29-1
abundance: .
CDR3nt: TGCAGCACAAAAAGGGACAGGACGTCGACGGATCAGTACTTC
CDR3aa: CSTKRDRTSTDQYF

d_gene: TRBD1
j_gene: TRBJ2-7
v_gene: TRBV6-1
abundance: .
CDR3nt: TGTGCCAGCAGTGGTTCCGTGACAGGGGACTACGAGCAGTACTTC
CDR3aa: CASSGSVTGDYEQYF

d_gene: .
j_gene: TRBJ1-5
v_gene: TRBV12-3/TRBV12-4
abundance: .
CDR3nt: TGTGCCAGCAGTTTGCGCAGGGTTAATCAGTCACAGCATTTT
CDR3aa: CASSLRRVNQSQHF

d_gene: .
j_gene: TRBJ2-2
v_gene: TRBV11-2
abundance: .
CDR3nt: TGTGCCATCAGCTTAGTTGGACCCGGGGAGCTGTTTTTT
CDR3aa: CAISLVGPGELFF

d_gene: TRBD2
j_gene: TRBJ2-3
v_gene: TRBV20-1
abundance: few
CDR3nt: TGCAGCTCCTCCGGGACTAGCGGGGGGGCCTACGCAGATACGCAGTATTTT
CDR3aa: CSSSGTSGGAYADTQYF

d_gene: TRBD1
j_gene: TRBJ2-7
v_gene: TRBV12-3/TRBV12-4
abundance: once
CDR3nt: TGTGCCAGCAGAGCGACAGGGAGCTCCTACGAGCTGAACTTC
CDR3aa: CASRATGSSYELNF

d_gene: .
j_gene: TRBJ2-5
v_gene: TRBV29-1
abundance: .
CDR3nt: TGCAGCGTTGTAACGTACCAAGAGACCCTGTACTTC
CDR3aa: CSVVTYQETLYF

d_gene: TRBD2
j_gene: TRBJ2-3
v_gene: TRBV30
abundance: .
CDR3nt: TGTGCCTCGATATTAGCGGGAGGCTGGCCTGATACGCAGTATTTT
CDR3aa: CASILAGGWPDTQYF

d_gene: .
j_gene: TRBJ1-1
v_gene: TRBV6-1
abundance: .
CDR3nt: TGTGCCAGCAGTGACGTGGGGGGCAACACTGAAGCTTTCTTT
CDR3aa: CASSDVGGNTEAFF

d_gene: .
j_gene: TRBJ1-2
v_gene: TRBV6-4
abundance: many
CDR3nt: TGTGCCAGCAGTGACTCGAGTGTGAAGGGAGGGCACTATGGCTACACCTTC
CDR3aa: CASSDSSVKGGHYGYTF

d_gene: .
j_gene: TRBJ2-2
v_gene: TRBV12-3/TRBV12-4
abundance: .
CDR3nt: TGTGCCAGCAGTCCTAACACCGGGGACCTTTCTTTT
CDR3aa: CASSPNTGDLSF

d_gene: .
j_gene: TRBJ2-5
v_gene: TRBV20-1
abundance: .
CDR3nt: TGCAGTGCTAGAGATATGTCAGTGCAGACCCAGTACTTC
CDR3aa: CSARDMSVQTQYF

d_gene: .
j_gene: TRBJ2-1
v_gene: TRBV11-2
abundance: .
CDR3nt: TGTGCCAGCAGTCCACAGTCTGGGAGCTCCTACAATGAGCAGTTCTTC
CDR3aa: CASSPQSGSSYNEQFF

d_gene: .
j_gene: TRBJ2-7
v_gene: TRBV11-3
abundance: .
CDR3nt: TGTGCCAGCAGCCACGGACCCAACTCCTACGAGCAGTACTTC
CDR3aa: CASSHGPNSYEQYF

d_gene: TRBD2
j_gene: TRBJ2-4
v_gene: TRBV11-2
abundance: .
CDR3nt: TGTGTCAGCAGCTCCCCCGGGGGGGGGGATAAAAACATTCAGTATTTC
CDR3aa: CVSSSPGGGDKNIQYF

d_gene: .
j_gene: TRBJ1-1
v_gene: TRBV6-2/TRBV6-3
abundance: .
CDR3nt: TGTGCCAGCAGTTACTATTTGAGCGGGACATCTAACACTGAAGCTTTCTTT
CDR3aa: CASSYYLSGTSNTEAFF

d_gene: TRBD1
j_gene: TRBJ2-7
v_gene: TRBV10-2
abundance: .
CDR3nt: TGCACCACCAGCCACCGGACAGGGTACTACGAGCAGTACTTC
CDR3aa: CTTSHRTGYYEQYF

d_gene: .
j_gene: TRBJ2-5
v_gene: TRBV6-5
abundance: .
CDR3nt: TGTGCCAGCAGTCCATACGGGGCGGGAAGACCCCAAGAGACCCAGTACTTC
CDR3aa: CASSPYGAGRPQETQYF

d_gene: TRBD2
j_gene: TRBJ2-6
v_gene: TRBV11-2
abundance: .
CDR3nt: TGTGCCAGCAGTCCAACTAGCGGGGAAGCCACTGGGCCCAACGTTCTGACTTTC
CDR3aa: CASSPTSGEATGPNVLTF

d_gene: .
j_gene: TRBJ2-5
v_gene: TRBV6-5
abundance: many
CDR3nt: TGTGCCAGCAGTTACTCGTTCGGTCTCTCGGAGACCCAGTACTTC
CDR3aa: CASSYSFGLSETQYF

d_gene: .
j_gene: TRBJ1-1
v_gene: TRBV11-2
abundance: .
CDR3nt: TGTGCCAGCAGCTTAGGAGGGGCTCAAACTGTAGCTTTCTTT
CDR3aa: CASSLGGAQTVAFF

d_gene: .
j_gene: TRBJ1-4
v_gene: TRBV6-5
abundance: .
CDR3nt: TGTGCAAGCGGCGTGGGGGGCGATGAAAAACTGTTTTTT
CDR3aa: CASGVGGDEKLFF

d_gene: .
j_gene: TRBJ2-1
v_gene: TRBV20-1
abundance: many
CDR3nt: TGCAGTGCTTGGACGAATGAGCAGTTCTTC
CDR3aa: CSAWTNEQFF

d_gene: TRBD2
j_gene: TRBJ2-3
v_gene: TRBV6-4
abundance: once
CDR3nt: TGTGCCAGCAGTATGACTAGCGGGACAGATACGCAGTATTTT
CDR3aa: CASSMTSGTDTQYF

d_gene: .
j_gene: TRBJ2-3
v_gene: TRBV20-1
abundance: many
CDR3nt: TGCAGTGCTAGAACCTCACTTAAGGCGAATACGCAGTATTTT
CDR3aa: CSARTSLKANTQYF

d_gene: .
j_gene: TRBJ1-2
v_gene: TRBV11-2
abundance: .
CDR3nt: TGTGCCAGCAGTTTATCGGGGCGGAGAGACACCTTC
CDR3aa: CASSLSGRRDTF